These 31 T cell receptor beta chains originate from one sample sequenced in a study of cytomegalovirus exposure and HLA in healthy donors. The table came from immunoSEQ multiplex PCR; TCRdb's copy has only in-frame clones and leaves some out. The sample holds about 44,000 clones, 93% seen once. The sequenced material came from PBMCs. The receptor set was obtained from a woman between 18 and 30 years old in good health and CMV-seronegative.

The rearrangement links TRBV19 to TRBJ1-2; possible D gene TRBD1, 6 bases. This CDR3 has 15 residues. Germline-derived CDR1 and CDR2 are LNHDA and SQIVND (reference sequence). The germline V and J ends were trimmed by 7 bases and 4 bases, with 19 bases remaining between them. The CDR3 coding sequence is TGTGCCAGTACAAGAGGGGGGGAAGGATTCTATGGCTACACCTTC. It translates to CASTRGGEGFYGYTF. The variable domain in full, completed from reference TRBV19 and TRBJ1-2, reads DGGITQSPKYLFRKEGQNVTLSCEQNLNHDAMYWYRQDPGQGLRLIYYSQIVNDFQKGDIAEGYSVSREKKESFPLTVTSAQKNPTAFYLCASTRGGEGFYGYTFGSGTRLTVV.

The chain links TRBV6-6 to TRBJ1-1; maybe TRBD1 (5 bases). With 2 bases removed from V and 3 bases from J, the gap between germline ends came to 13 bases. The CDR3 spans 15 residues. Germline CDR1 and CDR2: MNHNY and SVGAGI (reference sequence). CDR3 bases: TGTGCCAGCAGTTACCTGGGCGGACACGACACTGAAGCTTTCTTT. Translating gives CASSYLGGHDTEAFF.

Sample share makes this clone medium-sized. The chain links TRBV2 to TRBJ2-7; 8 bases are a match to TRBD2. Germline CDR1 is SNHLY and CDR2 is FYNNEI. V dropped 4 bases and J dropped 1; count of bases not matched to a gene: 6. This CDR3 has 15 amino acids. CDR3 sequence (DNA): TGTGCCAGCAGTGGTAAGCGGGAGAGATCCTACGAGCAGTACTTC. Encoded protein: CASSGKRERSYEQYF.

V gene TRBV6-4 combines with J gene TRBJ2-1; 7 bases fit TRBD2. This CDR3 region has 13 residues. V trimming: 3 bases; J trimming: 4 bases; junction bases outside the gene matches: 0. Germline lookup yields CDR1 MRHNA and CDR2 SNTAGT. CDR3 loop: CASSEREYNEQFF. The CDR3 nucleotides are TGTGCCAGCAGTGAGCGGGAGTACAATGAGCAGTTCTTC.

V usage is TRBV7-3 and J usage is TRBJ1-1; 8 bases align to TRBD1. The CDR3 totals 15 residues. After removal of 5 bases from V and 5 bases from J, the junction contained 10 bases not matched to a gene. The germline CDR1 and CDR2 sequences are SGHTA and FQGTGA. CDR3 sequence: CASSPTGAGRTEAFF. For the CDR3, the DNA is TGTGCCAGCAGCCCGACAGGGGCCGGGAGGACTGAAGCTTTCTTT.

This sequence joins TRBV4-1 and TRBJ2-2, with 8 bases identical to TRBD2. Trimming took 5 bases from V and 7 from J; bases not matched to a gene: 12. The germline V gene encodes CDR1 MGHRA and CDR2 YSYEKL. CDR3 length: 16 amino acids. As DNA, the CDR3 is TGCGCCAGCAGCGATCAGACTAGCGTTTTTAGCGGGGAGCTGTTTTTT. Translating it yields CASSDQTSVFSGELFF.

In the case of this clone: Within the sample, other DNA sequences also encode this same CDR3. This chain joins TRBV27 and TRBJ2-7, with D uncertain. There are 13 residues in the CDR3. The ends were cut back, 2 bases at V and 2 bases at J, with 7 bases in the middle. Germline V CDR1 and CDR2: MNHEY, SMNVEV (reference sequence). CDR3 DNA sequence: TGTGCCAGCAGTTTAGGCACCACCTACGAGCAGTACTTC. This sequence encodes CASSLGTTYEQYF.

The gene calls are TRBV28 and TRBJ2-1; 8 bases are shared with TRBD2. The CDR3 contains 17 residues. Germline loops: CDR1 MDHEN, CDR2 SYDVKM. Trimming removed 6 bases from V and 6 bases from J; junction bases left unmatched: 16. CDR3 protein: CASRMGRGASGFNEQFF. CDR3 nucleotide sequence: TGTGCCAGCAGAATGGGGAGGGGGGCTAGCGGGTTCAATGAGCAGTTCTTC.

CDR3 DNA sequence: TGTGCCAGCAGTTCACAGGGGGACACTGAAGCTTTCTTT. It yields the protein CASSSQGDTEAFF. The rearrangement uses TRBV2 and TRBJ1-1, with 8 positions matching TRBD1. The CDR3 has 13 residues. The trim removed 5 bases at V and 3 bases at J, leaving 2 bases unmatched. Germline V gives CDR1 SNHLY, CDR2 FYNNEI. Together with reference TRBV2 and TRBJ1-1, the CDR3 gives the full variable domain: EPEVTQTPSHQVTQMGQEVILRCVPISNHLYFYWYRQILGQKVEFLVSFYNNEISEKSEIFDDQFSVERPDGSNFTLKIRSTKLEDSAMYFCASSSQGDTEAFFGQGTRLTVV.

The chain has TRBV28 and TRBJ2-7; TRBD1 aligns across 7 bases. Germline V gene lookup returns CDR1 MDHEN and CDR2 SYDVKM. With 5 bases clipped from V and 3 bases from J, the junction kept 25 bases outside the gene matches. The CDR3 contains 20 residues. CDR3 in DNA: TGTGCCAGCAGTAATATGTGTCATCAAAACCGGGACAGCGTCGGCTACGAGCAGTACTTC. It yields the protein CASSNMCHQNRDSVGYEQYF. The whole variable domain, remainder taken from reference TRBV28 and TRBJ2-7, is DVKVTQSSRYLVKRTGEKVFLECVQDMDHENMFWYRQDPGLGLRLIYFSYDVKMKEKGDIPEGYSVSREKKERFSLILESASTNQTSMYLCASSNMCHQNRDSVGYEQYFGPGTRLTVT.

This clone has just one count. The chain couples TRBV28 to TRBJ2-6, with 9 bases lining up with TRBD1. The CDR3 has 18 residues. V lost 3 bases and J lost 0; bases outside the gene matches: 6. The germline V gene encodes CDR1 MDHEN and CDR2 SYDVKM. CDR3 DNA sequence: TGTGCCAGCAGTTTGTGGGGACAGGGAGCCTCTGGGGCCAACGTCCTGACTTTC. It specifies CASSLWGQGASGANVLTF.

This chain uses TRBV5-6 with TRBJ1-6, with 7 bases lining up with TRBD1. The CDR3 contains 15 residues. The V and J ends lost 4 bases and 4 bases, in that order; junction bases with no gene match: 5. CDR1 and CDR2 from the germline V gene are SGHDT and YYEEEE. The CDR3, as DNA: TGTGCCAGCAGCCGGACAGGAACGTATAATTCACCCCTCCACTTT. Translating gives CASSRTGTYNSPLHF.

The V and J genes are TRBV9 and TRBJ2-7, with 9 bases lining up with TRBD1. Trimming took 4 bases from V and 2 from J; bases not matched to a gene: 4. The CDR3 extends over 14 amino acids. Germline V CDR1 and CDR2: SGDLS, YYNGEE. CDR3 sequence (DNA): TGTGCCAGCAGCCGGGGGACAGGGACCTACGAGCAGTACTTC. It translates to CASSRGTGTYEQYF.

The J gene is TRBJ1-1, the V gene TRBV19; no reliable D call. Trimming shortened V by 7 bases and J by 1 base, and 4 bases separated the two germline ends. The CDR3 is made up of 11 amino acids. CDR1 LNHDA and CDR2 SQIVND come from the germline V gene (reference sequence). CDR3 sequence reads: CASIQNTEAFF. The CDR3 DNA is TGTGCCAGTATTCAGAACACTGAAGCTTTCTTT.

This clone was recorded only once. This chain connects TRBV13 to TRBJ2-7, with 14 positions matching TRBD2. CDR3 length: 17 amino acids. Germline CDR1 and CDR2: PRHDT and FYEKMQ (reference sequence). V lost 6 bases and J lost 1; bases outside the gene matches: 8. The CDR3, as DNA: TGTGCCAGCAGTAGGGGACTAGCGGGAGAGGGGTCCTACGAGCAGTACTTC. Protein product: CASSRGLAGEGSYEQYF.

This sequence joins TRBV6-5 and TRBJ1-2; 8 bases are a match to TRBD1. Losses at the gene ends were 0 bases for V and 7 bases for J; bases not matched to a gene: 10. Germline assignment: CDR1 MNHEY and CDR2 SVGAGI. The CDR3 length is 16 residues. DNA of the CDR3: TGTGCCAGCAGTTACTCAACAGGGGGTAGTTCGTTTGGCTACACCTTC. Protein: CASSYSTGGSSFGYTF.

The gene calls are TRBV18 and TRBJ2-7; TRBD1 aligns across 10 bases. The V and J ends lost 5 bases and 5 bases, in that order; junction bases with no gene match: 3. The V gene's germline CDR1 is KGHSH and CDR2 LQKENI. The CDR3 is 13 residues long. The CDR3, as DNA: TGTGCCAGCTCAGGGACAGGGGTACACGAGCAGTACTTC. It translates to CASSGTGVHEQYF.

In its sample, this clone was seen once. The chain combines TRBV28 with TRBJ2-7, with a possible D match to TRBD2 (7 bases). Trimming shortened V by 7 bases and J by 2 bases, and 15 bases separated the two germline ends. The length of the CDR3 is 14 residues. Germline V gene lookup returns CDR1 MDHEN and CDR2 SYDVKM. The CDR3 region has the DNA TGTGCCAGCACCGGAGGGGGGGCGGCCTACGAGCAGTACTTC. Translated, it gives CASTGGGAAYEQYF.

Here the CDR3 reads CATSSQWVGAPNNEQFF. The CDR3 DNA is TGTGCCACCAGCAGCCAATGGGTGGGGGCCCCGAACAATGAGCAGTTCTTC. The gene calls are TRBV15 and TRBJ2-1; TRBD1 is a possible D gene (6 bases). The germline V gene encodes CDR1 LNHNV and CDR2 YYDKDF (reference sequence). Trimming left V 3 bases short and J 5 bases short, with 20 bases between. CDR3 length: 17 amino acids.

Only one count was recorded for this clone. The chain uses TRBV6-6 and TRBJ2-1; the D gene is possibly TRBD1 (7 bases). CDR1 and CDR2 (germline): MNHNY, SVGAGI (reference sequence). The CDR3 runs to 16 residues. The V gene lost 2 bases and the J gene lost 4 bases, with 15 bases spanning the gap. CDR3 region: CASSYAGQPGYNEQFF. The DNA of the CDR3 is TGTGCCAGCAGTTACGCGGGACAGCCTGGGTACAATGAGCAGTTCTTC.

This clone was seen once. This chain joins TRBV18 and TRBJ2-7; 7 bases line up with TRBD1. Germline CDR1 reads KGHSH; CDR2 reads LQKENI. The V gene end was trimmed by 6 bases and the J gene end by 5 bases; junction bases not matched to a gene: 4. The CDR3 runs to 12 residues. CDR3 nucleotides: TGTGCCAGCTCCATAGGGGGCGACGAGCAGTACTTC. It yields the protein CASSIGGDEQYF. The full variable domain, rest sourced from reference TRBV18 and TRBJ2-7, is NAGVMQNPRHLVRRRGQEARLRCSPMKGHSHVYWYRQLPEEGLKFMVYLQKENIIDESGMPKERFSAEFPKEGPSILRIQQVVRGDSAAYFCASSIGGDEQYFGPGTRLTVT.

In regard to this clone: One end of the junction fails to match germline, which may point to a read error. The V call is TRBV7-7, the J call TRBJ2-2; 13 nucleotides line up with TRBD2. Germline CDR1 is SSHAT and CDR2 is FNYEAQ (reference sequence). There are 18 residues in the CDR3. CDR3 protein: CASSPLGTSGVNTGELFF. In nucleotides, the CDR3 is TGTGCTAGCAGCCCACTAGGGACTAGCGGGGTGAACACCGGGGAGCTGTTTTTT.

The chain employs TRBV6-5 and TRBJ2-7; 10 bases map to TRBD1. CDR1 MNHEY and CDR2 SVGAGI come from the germline V gene. V was clipped by 7 bases and J by 3 bases; unmatched bases: 9. The CDR3 length is 15 residues. The CDR3 DNA reads TGTGCCAGCACCTCGAACGGACAGGGGGGCTACGAGCAGTACTTC. This sequence encodes CASTSNGQGGYEQYF.

The chain has TRBV27 and TRBJ1-1; TRBD1 matches at 7 bases. Germline lookup yields CDR1 MNHEY and CDR2 SMNVEV (reference sequence). The ends lost 3 bases at V and 5 bases at J; junction bases unmatched: 3. The CDR3 totals 13 residues. CDR3 coding DNA: TGTGCCAGCAGTTTGGCAGGGGGGACTGAAGCTTTCTTT. It is translated as CASSLAGGTEAFF.

The chain combines TRBV28 with TRBJ1-1; D is uncertain. Trimming stripped 5 bases from V and 0 bases from J, with 10 bases between. The germline gives CDR1 MDHEN, CDR2 SYDVKM. The CDR3 contains 14 residues. The CDR3 DNA is TGTGCCAGCAGTACAGATTCCCTGAACACTGAAGCTTTCTTT. Its translation is CASSTDSLNTEAFF.

The chain has TRBV2 and TRBJ1-5; no clear D gene. CDR1 and CDR2 from the germline V gene are SNHLY and FYNNEI. V lost 3 bases, J lost 10 bases, and 10 bases lay in between. The CDR3 contains 12 residues. The CDR3 sequence: CASSDTQVPQHF. The CDR3 DNA reads TGTGCCAGCAGTGATACGCAGGTACCCCAGCATTTT.

The chain carries TRBV6-6 and TRBJ2-7; 11 positions match TRBD1. This CDR3 has 14 residues. The germline gives CDR1 MNHNY, CDR2 SVGAGI (reference sequence). The J segment lost 0 bases and the V segment lost 7 bases, leaving 2 bases of the junction unmatched. The CDR3 nucleotides read TGTGCCAGCATGGGACAGGGGGGCTCCTACGAGCAGTACTTC. Protein: CASMGQGGSYEQYF.

The V call is TRBV27, the J call TRBJ2-3; weak D call: TRBD1 (6 bases). V was clipped by 4 bases and J by 1 base, with 9 bases between them. In germline, CDR1 is MNHEY, CDR2 SMNVEV (reference sequence). This CDR3 comprises 14 residues. The CDR3 DNA reads as TGTGCCAGCAGTTCCAACAGGGGCACAGATACGCAGTATTTT. This sequence encodes CASSSNRGTDTQYF.

V and J are TRBV29-1 and TRBJ1-2, with 9 positions matching TRBD1. After removal of 7 bases from V and 5 bases from J, the junction contained 11 bases not matched to a gene. The CDR3 runs to 14 residues. CDR1 is SQVTM and CDR2 is ANQGSEA in the germline V gene. Written as DNA, the CDR3 is TGCAGCGCTGGGGGGGACAGGGAATGGTATGGCTACACCTTC. Translating it yields CSAGGDREWYGYTF.

The chain recombines TRBV4-1 with TRBJ2-1; TRBD1 is a possible D gene (5 bases). V lost 1 base, J lost 2 bases, and 9 bases lay in between. The germline V gene has CDR1 MGHRA and CDR2 YSYEKL. This CDR3 region has 15 residues. The CDR3 region is CASSQAAGTYNEQFF. Written as DNA, the CDR3 is TGCGCCAGCAGCCAAGCGGCAGGGACCTACAATGAGCAGTTCTTC.

The chain joins TRBV6-6 to TRBJ1-4; D perhaps matches TRBD1 (6 bases). The CDR3 covers 13 residues. Germline V CDR1 and CDR2: MNHNY, SVGAGI (reference sequence). Trimming left V 5 bases short and J 6 bases short, with 10 bases between. The CDR3 DNA reads as TGTGCCAGCAGTAGAACAGGGTATGAAAAACTGTTTTTT. As protein: CASSRTGYEKLFF.